This T cell receptor (beta chain) was profiled in a study of shared clonotypes between healthy human individuals. As for the study in general: The composition of the donors was a couple of women and a few men aged 18 to 49.

Study-wide results and caveats: Sequencing of the sorted subsets was shown by rarefaction to be incomplete despite large depth.

Data came from immunoSEQ multiplex PCR; TCRdb stores just in-frame clones and leaves some out. The sample carries over 1.5 million clones, around 98% recorded once. Nashville, Tennessee was home to all donors, who were Caucasian adults. From CD4+ cells came CD45RA+ naive and CD45RA-negative memory subsets. Remarks on this clone: Its antigen is currently unknown.

Trimming shortened V by 0 bases and J by 0 bases, and 5 bases separated the two germline ends. The CDR3 sequence is 14 residues long. Germline V gene lookup returns CDR1 SGDLS and CDR2 YYNGEE. This sequence originates from a man younger than 40 in good health. The chain recombines TRBV9 with TRBJ2-3; D is ambiguous. The sample taken for sequencing was naive CD4+ T cells sorted from blood. Documented subset: CD45RA+ positively selected. The CDR3, as DNA: TGTGCCAGCAGCGTAGCGCATAGCACAGATACGCAGTATTTT. This encodes CASSVAHSTDTQYF.